This T cell receptor (beta chain) emerged from a study of T cell responses to AZD1222 COVID-19 vaccine. General study findings and limits: Donors, mostly white British, included more females; clonal diversity was possibly underestimated.

Concerning this clone itself: Its specificity is not known.

This CDR3 comprises 14 residues. Germline V gives CDR1 SGHDN, CDR2 FVKESK. V gave up 5 bases and J gave up 5 bases, with 15 bases separating them. Repertoires were generated with immunoSEQ multiplex PCR, while TCRdb's copy carries only in-frame clones and drops some. This sample carries approximately 120,000 clones, about 87% of them seen once, and the ten largest clones take 4.4%. The rearrangement links TRBV14 to TRBJ2-5; tentatively, D is TRBD1 or TRBD2 (6 bases each). The sequencing used peripheral blood, collected on day 0 of AZD1222 vaccination. The TCR was taken from an adult in good health. CDR3 bases: TGTGCCAGCAGCTTTTGGGGGGCGCAGGAGACCCAGTACTTC. It yields the protein CASSFWGAQETQYF. The full variable domain, with the rest looked up from reference TRBV14 and TRBJ2-5, is EAGVTQFPSHSVIEKGQTVTLRCDPISGHDNLYWYRRVMGKEIKFLLHFVKESKQDESGMPNNRFLAERTGGTYSTLKVQPAELEDSGVYFCASSFWGAQETQYFGPGTRLLVL.